Listed below are T cell receptor beta chains from one sample, sequenced in a study of blood T cells in healthy people across ages. A single record per CDR3 protein comes from TCRdb applying MiXCR to the 5' RACE reads. This sample has 980,000 or so distinct CDR3 sequences, with about 48% found just once. The sequenced sample was blood. These receptors all come from a man aged 25-45 years in good health. Both conserved end residues are part of each CDR3. The D gene is left open where the match is weak.

CDR3: CASSQGPWQYF
D: -
V: TRBV14

CDR3: CSVDGGGSGNTIYF
D: -
V: TRBV29-1

CDR3: CASSWARTDTQYF
D: -
V: TRBV5-6

CDR3: CASSQGIVNSGANVLTF
D: -
V: TRBV4-1

CDR3: CSARNLGDSGRETQYF
D: -
V: TRBV20-1

CDR3: CASSQVQSEAFF
D: -
V: TRBV3-1

CDR3: CASSLMFRQRGVYNEQYF
D: TRBD2
V: TRBV7-2

CDR3: CASSTGTDERYEQYF
D: -
V: TRBV4-3

CDR3: CASGYLGQVSYEQYF
D: TRBD1
V: TRBV12-3/TRBV12-4

CDR3: CASSLVGGGLDTQYF
D: -
V: TRBV7-2

CDR3: CASSLEFETFF
D: -
V: TRBV7-9

CDR3: CASTQPGQGPEAFF
D: TRBD1
V: TRBV6-6